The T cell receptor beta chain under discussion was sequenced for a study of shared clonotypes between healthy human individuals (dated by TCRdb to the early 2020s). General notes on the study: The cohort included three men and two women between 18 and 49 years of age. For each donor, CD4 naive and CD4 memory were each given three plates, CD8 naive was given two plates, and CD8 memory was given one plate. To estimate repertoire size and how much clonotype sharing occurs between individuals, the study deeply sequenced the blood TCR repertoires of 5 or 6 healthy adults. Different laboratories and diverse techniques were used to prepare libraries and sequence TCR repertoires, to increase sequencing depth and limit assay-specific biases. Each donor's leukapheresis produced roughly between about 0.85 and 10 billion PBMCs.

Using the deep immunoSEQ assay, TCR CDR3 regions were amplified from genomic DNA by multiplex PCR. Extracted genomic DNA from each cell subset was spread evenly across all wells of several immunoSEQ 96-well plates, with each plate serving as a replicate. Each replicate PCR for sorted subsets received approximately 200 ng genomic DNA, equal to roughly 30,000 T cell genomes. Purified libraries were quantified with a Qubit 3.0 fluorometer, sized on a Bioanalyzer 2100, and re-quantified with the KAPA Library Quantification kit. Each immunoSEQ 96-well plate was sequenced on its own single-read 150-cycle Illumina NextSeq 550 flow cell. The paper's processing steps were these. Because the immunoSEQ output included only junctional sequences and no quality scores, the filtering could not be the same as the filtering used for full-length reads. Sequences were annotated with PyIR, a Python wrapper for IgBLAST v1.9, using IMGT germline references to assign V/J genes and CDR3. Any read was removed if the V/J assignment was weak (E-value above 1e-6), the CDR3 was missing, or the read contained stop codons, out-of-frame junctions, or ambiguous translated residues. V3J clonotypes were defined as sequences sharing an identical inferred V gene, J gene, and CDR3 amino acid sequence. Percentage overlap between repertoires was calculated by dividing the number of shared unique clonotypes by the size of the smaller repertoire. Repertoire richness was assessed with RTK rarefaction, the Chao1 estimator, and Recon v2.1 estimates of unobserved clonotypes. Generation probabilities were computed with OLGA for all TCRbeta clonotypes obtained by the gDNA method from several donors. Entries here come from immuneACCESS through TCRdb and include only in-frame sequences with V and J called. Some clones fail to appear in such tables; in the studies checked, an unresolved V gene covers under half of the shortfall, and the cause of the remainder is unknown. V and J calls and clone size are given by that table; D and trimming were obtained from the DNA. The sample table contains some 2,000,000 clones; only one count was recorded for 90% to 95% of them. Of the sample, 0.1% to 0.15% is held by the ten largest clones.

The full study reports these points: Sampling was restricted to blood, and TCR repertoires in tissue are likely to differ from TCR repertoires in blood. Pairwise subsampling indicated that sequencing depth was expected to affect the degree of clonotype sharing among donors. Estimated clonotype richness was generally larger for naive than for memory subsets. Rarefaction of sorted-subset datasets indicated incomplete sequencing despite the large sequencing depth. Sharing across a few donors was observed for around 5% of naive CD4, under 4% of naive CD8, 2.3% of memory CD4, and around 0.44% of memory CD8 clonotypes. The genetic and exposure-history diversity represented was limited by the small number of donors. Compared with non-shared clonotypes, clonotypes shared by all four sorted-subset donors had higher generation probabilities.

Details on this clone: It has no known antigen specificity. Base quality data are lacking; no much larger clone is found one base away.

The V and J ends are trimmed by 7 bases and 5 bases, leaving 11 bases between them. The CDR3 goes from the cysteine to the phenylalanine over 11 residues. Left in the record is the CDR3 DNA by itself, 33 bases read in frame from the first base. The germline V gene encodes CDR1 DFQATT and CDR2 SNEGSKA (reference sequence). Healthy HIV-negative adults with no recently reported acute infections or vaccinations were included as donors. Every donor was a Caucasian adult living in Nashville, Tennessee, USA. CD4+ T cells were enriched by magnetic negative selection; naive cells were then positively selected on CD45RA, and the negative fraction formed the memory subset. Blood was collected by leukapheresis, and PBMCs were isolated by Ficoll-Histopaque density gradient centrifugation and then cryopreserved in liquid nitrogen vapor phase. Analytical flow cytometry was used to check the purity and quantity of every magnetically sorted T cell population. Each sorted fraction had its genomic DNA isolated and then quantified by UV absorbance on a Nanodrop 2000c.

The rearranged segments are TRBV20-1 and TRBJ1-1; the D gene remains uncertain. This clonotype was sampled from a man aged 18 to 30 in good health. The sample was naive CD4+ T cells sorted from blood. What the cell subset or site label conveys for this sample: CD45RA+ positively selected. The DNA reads TGCAGTGTATCGTTGGGGACTGAAGCTTTCTTT. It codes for CSVSLGTEAFF.